The clone carrying this TCR beta chain was counted between two and nine times. The antigen remains unidentified. This entry comes from a study of OX40 agonist ivuxolimab in advanced cancers. Study information: Of mixed ages from about 23 to 79 and averaging about 56 years, the group was about 80% male. The eligibility criteria allowed prior anti-PD-1, anti-PD-L1 or anti-CTLA-4 therapy, and 40% had some.

Findings of the study overall: CD8+ T cells showed, on average, more clonal expansion than CD4+ cells.

Libraries were prepared by immunoSEQ multiplex PCR; TCRdb keeps only in-frame clonotypes and omits some of them. The sample lists 57,000 or so clones; more than 80% were seen once. The input for sequencing was CD4+ or CD8+ T cells sorted from blood, taken in a trial of the OX40 agonist ivuxolimab. This clonotype was obtained from an adult with an advanced solid tumor such as melanoma, head and neck, liver or kidney cancer.

CDR3 nucleotides: TGTGCCAGCAGCTTATCAGGGGACCCCACTGAAGCTTTCTTT. Translated: CASSLSGDPTEAFF. This chain connects TRBV7-3 to TRBJ1-1; perhaps TRBD1 as D (6 bases). CDR3 length equals 14 residues. Trimming shortened V by 2 bases and J by 4 bases, and 11 bases separated the two germline ends. Germline assignment: CDR1 SGHTA and CDR2 FQGTGA.